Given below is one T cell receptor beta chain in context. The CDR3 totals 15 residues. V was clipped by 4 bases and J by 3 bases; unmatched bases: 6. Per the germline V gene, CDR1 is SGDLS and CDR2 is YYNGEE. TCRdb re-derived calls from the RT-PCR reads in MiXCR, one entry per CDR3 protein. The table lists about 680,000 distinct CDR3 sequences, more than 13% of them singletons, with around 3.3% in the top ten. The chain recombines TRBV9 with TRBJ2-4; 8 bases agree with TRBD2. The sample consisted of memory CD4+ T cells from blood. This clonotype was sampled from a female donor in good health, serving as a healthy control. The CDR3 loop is CASSKSGTSKNIQYF. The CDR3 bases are TGTGCCAGCAGCAAGAGCGGGACTAGCAAAAACATTCAGTACTTC.